A single sample gave rise to the 8 T cell receptor beta chains below, sequenced in a study of human T cells and chemical hapten exposure. TCRdb processed the RACE reads anew with MiXCR; each CDR3 protein has one entry. The sample consists of some 62,000 distinct CDR3 sequences, approximately 10% of them appearing once. Described time point: patch test 3, about 24 weeks after DPC sensitization. Noted treatment: therapeutic diphenylcyclopropenone sensitization with weekly scalp DPC. The source material was whole blood, sampled in connection with sensitization to the hapten diphenylcyclopropenone (DPC). All receptors come from a woman younger than 45 with alopecia areata. Some clones in this sample may be carry-over from other donors' samples.

In its sample, this clonotype was seen a few times. The rearrangement joins TRBV29-1 to TRBJ1-2; a weak D match, TRBD1 (5 bases). CDR1 and CDR2 (germline): SQVTM, ANQGSEA. The CDR3 spans 12 residues. The V gene lost 8 bases and the J gene lost 4 bases, with 14 bases spanning the gap. The CDR3 sequence is CSSEGAGYGYTF. For the CDR3, the DNA is TGCAGCTCCGAAGGGGCAGGCTATGGCTACACCTTC. Full variable domain (rest looked up from reference TRBV29-1 and TRBJ1-2): SAVISQKPSRDICQRGTSLTIQCQVDSQVTMMFWYRQQPGQSLTLIATANQGSEATYESGFVIDKFPISRPNLTFSTLTVSNMSPEDSSIYLCSSEGAGYGYTFGSGTRLTVV.

The chain employs TRBV20-1 and TRBJ2-5, with D perhaps matching TRBD2 (5 bases). Trimming took 0 bases from V and 7 from J, leaving 12 bases between them. Germline V lookup: CDR1 DFQATT, CDR2 SNEGSKA (reference sequence). This CDR3 contains 13 residues. The CDR3 here is CSAREDGSGTQYF. As DNA, the CDR3 is TGCAGTGCTAGAGAGGATGGGAGTGGGACCCAGTACTTC.

This clonotype was detected many times. The rearrangement joins TRBV18 to TRBJ1-1; D might be TRBD1 (5 bases). Germline V CDR1 and CDR2: KGHSH, LQKENI. The CDR3 is made up of 14 amino acids. V was cut by 3 bases and J by 5 bases, with 13 bases left in between. This chain's CDR3 is CASSPLGGETEAFF. The DNA of the CDR3 is TGTGCCAGCTCACCGCTTGGAGGGGAGACTGAAGCTTTCTTT.

This clonotype was seen at least ten times. V usage is TRBV29-1 and J usage is TRBJ2-5, with 7 bases matching TRBD1. Looked up from germline, CDR1 is SQVTM and CDR2 is ANQGSEA. V was clipped by 4 bases and J by 13 bases; unmatched bases: 6. The CDR3 contains 10 residues. The CDR3 coding sequence is TGCAGCGTTGTGACAGGGCCCCGGTACTTC. As protein: CSVVTGPRYF.

This clonotype was recorded a few times. The rearrangement uses TRBV28 and TRBJ2-7, with TRBD2 matching 10 bases. This CDR3 is 14 amino acids long. The germline V gene has CDR1 MDHEN and CDR2 SYDVKM. V trimming: 5 bases; J trimming: 7 bases; junction bases outside the gene matches: 8. Here the CDR3 DNA reads TGTGCCAGCAGTATCCCGGGACTAGCGAGTGAGCAGTACTTC. As protein: CASSIPGLASEQYF.

This sequence joins TRBV7-2 and TRBJ2-1, with D possibly called TRBD1 or TRBD2 (6 bases each). This CDR3 contains 16 residues. Germline V lookup: CDR1 SGHTA, CDR2 FQGNSA. Between the trimmed V and J ends, which lost 5 bases and 2 bases, there was a span of 16 bases. Written as DNA, the CDR3 is TGTGCCAGCAGCCTGGGGGGACACCCTACCTACAATGAGCAGTTCTTC. Encoded protein: CASSLGGHPTYNEQFF. Combining the CDR3 with reference TRBV7-2 and TRBJ2-1 gives the whole variable domain GAGVSQSPSNKVTEKGKDVELRCDPISGHTALYWYRQSLGQGLEFLIYFQGNSAPDKSGLPSDRFSAERTGGSVSTLTIQRTQQEDSAVYLCASSLGGHPTYNEQFFGPGTRLTVL.

At least ten counts were recorded for this clonotype. The chain links TRBV7-9 to TRBJ2-3, with 8 positions matching TRBD2. Germline V CDR1 and CDR2: SEHNR, FQNEAQ (reference sequence). Trimming at V came to 1 base and at J to 0 bases, leaving 6 bases not matched to a gene. This CDR3 contains 17 residues. CDR3 region: CASSLEKRGLSTDTQYF. In nucleotides, the CDR3 is TGTGCCAGCAGCTTAGAGAAGCGGGGGTTGAGCACAGATACGCAGTATTTT. The full variable domain, with the rest looked up from reference TRBV7-9 and TRBJ2-3, is DTGVSQNPRHKITKRGQNVTFRCDPISEHNRLYWYRQTLGQGPEFLTYFQNEAQLEKSRLLSDRFSAERPKGSFSTLEIQRTEQGDSAMYLCASSLEKRGLSTDTQYFGPGTRLTVL.

This clonotype occurred a few times. The rearrangement links TRBV20-1 to TRBJ2-7; 9 nucleotides match TRBD2. Germline values: CDR1 DFQATT, CDR2 SNEGSKA (reference sequence). V trimming: 6 bases; J trimming: 2 bases; junction bases outside the gene matches: 11. The CDR3 has 15 residues. CDR3 nucleotides: TGCAGTGCCCGGGCTAGCGGGGACCCAACCTACGAGCAGTACTTC. It yields the protein CSARASGDPTYEQYF.